The 3 T cell receptor beta chains listed next were all sequenced from one sample in a study of CDR3 diversity in severe acne. TCRdb redid the calling of the PCR reads with MiXCR, one entry per CDR3 protein. The table includes about 84,000 distinct CDR3 sequences, around 53% detected once. The sequencing sample was made of blood. Source of these receptors: a male donor in good health, without acne.

This chain connects TRBV6-9 to TRBJ1-5; maybe TRBD1 (5 bases). V was shortened by 6 bases and J by 7 bases, with 25 bases between the two germline ends. This CDR3 region has 17 residues. Per germline, CDR1 MNHGY and CDR2 SVAAGI. CDR3 bases: TGTGCCAGCAGATTACAGGAGAGCTCCTACAATGAGCAGCCCCAGCATTTT. As protein: CASRLQESSYNEQPQHF.

About this clonotype: Likely a read error: the CDR3 ends without its conserved phenylalanine or tryptophan. This chain connects TRBV20-1 to TRBJ2-1, with a tentative D call TRBD2 (5 bases). Germline V lookup: CDR1 DFQATT, CDR2 SNEGSKA (reference sequence). V was pared by 0 bases and J by 4 bases, with 16 bases between. The CDR3 has 16 amino acids. The CDR3 region is CSARDLRARVYNEQFP. The DNA for the CDR3 is TGCAGTGCTAGAGACCTGAGGGCTAGGGTTTACAATGAGCAGTTCCCT.

This clonotype is deemed medium-sized (0.01 to 0.1%). J is TRBJ2-5 and V is TRBV20-1; D gene uncertain. The V gene's germline CDR1 is DFQATT and CDR2 SNEGSKA (reference sequence). Trimming shortened V by 7 bases and J by 2 bases, and 8 bases separated the two germline ends. This CDR3 has 11 residues. In DNA form, the CDR3 reads TGCAGTGGCGAGATACAAGAGACCCAGTACTTC. Its protein is CSGEIQETQYF.